What follows are 7 T cell receptor beta chains derived from one specimen sequenced in a study of vaccination effects on CD4 cells after COVID-19. Using viral peptide pools, the ViraFEST assay grew out antigen-specific CD4+ T cells prior to sequencing. The culture ran for roughly 10 days before CD4+ T cells were isolated. Each participant was administered two doses of either the BNT162b2 or the mRNA-1273 vaccine. These receptors lack a known antigen. Sequencing was performed with immunoSEQ multiplex PCR; in TCRdb, only in-frame clones are kept and a portion is missing. The sample shows roughly 41,000 clones, 65% to 80% of them seen only once. The sequencing here drew on CD4+ T cells from PBMCs cultured with HCoV-OC43 spike peptides, taken after COVID-19 vaccination. Documented subset: HCoV-OC43 spike overlapping peptide pool stimulation. Every receptor here comes from a human donor who received a COVID-19 vaccine.

The chain couples TRBV6-5 to TRBJ2-1, with 10 positions matching TRBD1. Germline values: CDR1 MNHEY, CDR2 SVGAGI. CDR3 length: 14 amino acids. V gave up 6 bases and J gave up 9 bases; unmatched junction bases: 8. The CDR3 nucleotides read TGTGCCAGCAGCGCAGACAGGGGGCGAAGTGAGCAGTTCTTC. It codes for CASSADRGRSEQFF.

This clone came up a few times. The J gene is TRBJ2-5, the V gene TRBV9; 8 positions agree with TRBD1. The V segment lost 3 bases and the J segment 2 bases; nucleotides outside the gene matches: 6. Per the germline V gene, CDR1 is SGDLS and CDR2 is YYNGEE. The CDR3 sequence is 15 residues long. CDR3 loop: CASSEGTGGQETQYF. DNA of the CDR3: TGTGCCAGCAGCGAGGGAACAGGGGGACAAGAGACCCAGTACTTC.

This chain connects TRBV7-9 to TRBJ2-4; D might be TRBD2 (6 bases). Trimming shortened V by 2 bases and J by 6 bases, and 8 bases separated the two germline ends. CDR1 SEHNR and CDR2 FQNEAQ come from the germline V gene (reference sequence). There are 13 residues in the CDR3. The CDR3 spells CASSLLGGNIQYF. The CDR3 bases are TGTGCCAGCAGCTTACTGGGGGGAAACATTCAGTACTTC. The complete variable domain, with remaining parts taken from reference TRBV7-9 and TRBJ2-4, reads DTGVSQNPRHKITKRGQNVTFRCDPISEHNRLYWYRQTLGQGPEFLTYFQNEAQLEKSRLLSDRFSAERPKGSFSTLEIQRTEQGDSAMYLCASSLLGGNIQYFGAGTRLSVL.

The chain uses TRBV11-2 and TRBJ2-7; weak D call: TRBD2 (6 bases). The V end was cut by 1 base, the J end by 6 bases, with 13 bases between. This CDR3 is built from 14 residues. Germline V CDR1 and CDR2: SGHAT, FQNNGV. The CDR3 is CASSLVAGPTEQYF. The DNA for the CDR3 is TGTGCCAGCAGCTTAGTCGCGGGACCCACCGAGCAGTACTTC. Based on the CDR3 plus reference TRBV11-2 and TRBJ2-7, the full variable domain is EAGVAQSPRYKIIEKRQSVAFWCNPISGHATLYWYQQILGQGPKLLIQFQNNGVVDDSQLPKDRFSAERLKGVDSTLKIQPAKLEDSAVYLCASSLVAGPTEQYFGPGTRLTVT.

The chain uses TRBV4-2 and TRBJ2-4; D is possibly TRBD2 (5 bases). The CDR3 length is 18 residues. Trimming left V 0 bases short and J 1 base short, with 16 bases between. The germline gives CDR1 LGHNA, CDR2 YNFKEQ. CDR3 region: CASSQEVRLRVAKNIQYF. CDR3 in DNA: TGTGCCAGCAGCCAAGAGGTGCGACTGAGGGTCGCCAAAAACATTCAGTACTTC.

The CDR3 spells CASSLVSWASSIGEETQYF. The CDR3 coding sequence is TGTGCCAGCAGCCTAGTAAGCTGGGCCTCTAGCATCGGTGAAGAGACCCAGTACTTC. This chain links TRBV7-9 with TRBJ2-5, with D perhaps matching TRBD2 (5 bases). Trimming took off 5 bases at V and 3 bases at J, with 28 bases between the two ends. CDR3 length: 19 amino acids. Per the germline V gene, CDR1 is SEHNR and CDR2 is FQNEAQ (reference sequence).

The chain has TRBV29-1 and TRBJ1-4, with TRBD1 matching over 9 bases. V was pared by 7 bases and J by 7 bases, with 7 bases of the junction left unmatched. Germline V CDR1 and CDR2: SQVTM, ANQGSEA. CDR3 length: 13 amino acids. The CDR3 nucleotides read TGCAGCGCCCAACAGGGGGCGAGTGAAAAACTGTTTTTT. This translates into CSAQQGASEKLFF.